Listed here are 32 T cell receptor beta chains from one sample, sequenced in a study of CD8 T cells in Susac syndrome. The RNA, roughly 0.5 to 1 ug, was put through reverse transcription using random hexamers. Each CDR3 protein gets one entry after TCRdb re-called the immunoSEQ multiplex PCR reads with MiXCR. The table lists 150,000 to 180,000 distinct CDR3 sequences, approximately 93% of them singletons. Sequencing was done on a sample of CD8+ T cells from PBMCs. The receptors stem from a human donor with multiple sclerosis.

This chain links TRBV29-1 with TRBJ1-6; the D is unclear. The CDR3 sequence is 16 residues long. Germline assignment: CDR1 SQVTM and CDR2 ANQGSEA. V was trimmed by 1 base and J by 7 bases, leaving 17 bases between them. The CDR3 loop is CSVEVAGGEGNSPLHF. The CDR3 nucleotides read TGCAGCGTTGAAGTGGCAGGAGGCGAGGGCAATTCACCCCTCCACTTT.

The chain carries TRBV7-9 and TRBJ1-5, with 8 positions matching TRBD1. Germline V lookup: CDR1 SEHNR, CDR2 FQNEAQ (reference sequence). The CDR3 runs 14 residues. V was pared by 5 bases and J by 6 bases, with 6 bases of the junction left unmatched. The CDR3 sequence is CASSPGDRGQPQHF. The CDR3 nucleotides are TGTGCCAGCAGCCCCGGTGACAGGGGTCAGCCCCAGCATTTT.

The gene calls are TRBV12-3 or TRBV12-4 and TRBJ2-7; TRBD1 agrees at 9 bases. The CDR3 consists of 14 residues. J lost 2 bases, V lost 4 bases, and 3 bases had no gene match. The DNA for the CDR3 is TGTGCCAGCAGTTCGGGACAGGGCCCCTACGAGCAGTACTTC. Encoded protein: CASSSGQGPYEQYF.

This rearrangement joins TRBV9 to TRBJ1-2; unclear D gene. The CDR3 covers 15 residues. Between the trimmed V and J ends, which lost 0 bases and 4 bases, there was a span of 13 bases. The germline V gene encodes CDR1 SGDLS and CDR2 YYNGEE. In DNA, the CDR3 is TGTGCCAGCAGCGTAGGTCTAGTTGCCAGCTATGGCTACACCTTC. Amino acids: CASSVGLVASYGYTF.

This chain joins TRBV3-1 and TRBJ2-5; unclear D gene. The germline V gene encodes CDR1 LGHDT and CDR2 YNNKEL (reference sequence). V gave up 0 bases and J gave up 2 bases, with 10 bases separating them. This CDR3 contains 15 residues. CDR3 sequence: CASSQEARSQETQYF. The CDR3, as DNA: TGTGCCAGCAGCCAAGAGGCCAGATCACAAGAGACCCAGTACTTC.

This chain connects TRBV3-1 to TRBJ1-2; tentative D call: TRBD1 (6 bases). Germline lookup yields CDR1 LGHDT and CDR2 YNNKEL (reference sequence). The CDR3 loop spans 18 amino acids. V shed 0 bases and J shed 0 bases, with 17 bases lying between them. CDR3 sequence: CASSQEVDRDHPNYGYTF. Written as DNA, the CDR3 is TGTGCCAGCAGCCAAGAAGTGGACAGAGACCACCCTAACTATGGCTACACCTTC.

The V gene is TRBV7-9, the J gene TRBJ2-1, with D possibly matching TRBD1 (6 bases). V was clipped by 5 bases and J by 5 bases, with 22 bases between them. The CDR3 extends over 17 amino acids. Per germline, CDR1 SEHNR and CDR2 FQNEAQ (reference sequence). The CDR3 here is CASSADTGPFRHNEQFF. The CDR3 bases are TGTGCCAGCAGCGCAGACACAGGGCCCTTTCGTCACAATGAGCAGTTCTTC.

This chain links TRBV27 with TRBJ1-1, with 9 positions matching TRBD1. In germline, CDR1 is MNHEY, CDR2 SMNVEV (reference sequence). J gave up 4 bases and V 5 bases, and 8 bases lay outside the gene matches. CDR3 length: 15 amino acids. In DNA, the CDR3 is TGTGCCAGCAGTCTGGATCACAGGGGGCTCACTGAAGCTTTCTTT. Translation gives CASSLDHRGLTEAFF.

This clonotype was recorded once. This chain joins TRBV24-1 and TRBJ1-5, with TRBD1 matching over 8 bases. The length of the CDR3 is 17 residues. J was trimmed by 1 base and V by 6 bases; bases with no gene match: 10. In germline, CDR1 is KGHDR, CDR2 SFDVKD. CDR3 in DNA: TGTGCCACCAGTCCCCGGACAGGGAGTGGCAGCAATCAGCCCCAGCATTTT. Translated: CATSPRTGSGSNQPQHF.

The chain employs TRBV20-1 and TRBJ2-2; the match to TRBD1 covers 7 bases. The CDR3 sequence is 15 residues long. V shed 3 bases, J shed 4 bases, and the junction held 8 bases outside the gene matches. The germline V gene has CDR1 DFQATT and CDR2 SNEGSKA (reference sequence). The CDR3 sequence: CSASRGGGGTGELFF. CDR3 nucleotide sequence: TGCAGTGCTAGCCGAGGGGGCGGCGGCACCGGGGAGCTGTTTTTT.

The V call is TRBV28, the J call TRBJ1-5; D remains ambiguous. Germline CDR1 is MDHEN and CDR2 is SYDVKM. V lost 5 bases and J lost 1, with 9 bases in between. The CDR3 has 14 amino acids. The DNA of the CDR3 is TGTGCCAGCAGTCCGTACGGGAGCAATCAGCCCCAGCATTTT. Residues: CASSPYGSNQPQHF.

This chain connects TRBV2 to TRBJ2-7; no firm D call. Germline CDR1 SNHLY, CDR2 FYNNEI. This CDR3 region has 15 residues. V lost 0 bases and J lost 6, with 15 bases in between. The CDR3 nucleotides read TGTGCCAGCAGTGAAGCGATGGGTGTCTCGGTCGAGCAGTACTTC. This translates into CASSEAMGVSVEQYF. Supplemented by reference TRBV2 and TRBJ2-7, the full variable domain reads EPEVTQTPSHQVTQMGQEVILRCVPISNHLYFYWYRQILGQKVEFLVSFYNNEISEKSEIFDDQFSVERPDGSNFTLKIRSTKLEDSAMYFCASSEAMGVSVEQYFGPGTRLTVT.

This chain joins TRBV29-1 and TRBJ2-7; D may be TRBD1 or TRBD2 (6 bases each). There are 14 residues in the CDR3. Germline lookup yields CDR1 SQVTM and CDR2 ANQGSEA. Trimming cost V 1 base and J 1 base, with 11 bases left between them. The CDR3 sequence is CSVEGSGASYEQYF. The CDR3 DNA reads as TGCAGCGTTGAAGGGTCGGGGGCATCCTACGAGCAGTACTTC.

CDR3 loop: CASSLSTPRGSYNEQFF. CDR3 nucleotides: TGTGCCAGCAGTTTATCGACCCCGCGGGGTTCCTACAATGAGCAGTTCTTC. V usage is TRBV27 and J usage is TRBJ2-1; a weak D match, TRBD2 (6 bases). The ends were cut back, 0 bases at V and 1 base at J, with 13 bases in the middle. The CDR3 runs 17 residues. Germline lookup yields CDR1 MNHEY and CDR2 SMNVEV (reference sequence).

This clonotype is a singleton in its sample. The CDR3 protein is CASSQVRGSYNEQFF. The DNA of the CDR3 is TGTGCCAGCAGCCAAGTCCGGGGGTCCTACAATGAGCAGTTCTTC. V and J are TRBV3-1 and TRBJ2-1; a possible D gene is TRBD2 (6 bases). The V end was cut by 1 base, the J end by 1 base, with 8 bases between. There are 15 residues in the CDR3. Per the germline V gene, CDR1 is LGHDT and CDR2 is YNNKEL (reference sequence).

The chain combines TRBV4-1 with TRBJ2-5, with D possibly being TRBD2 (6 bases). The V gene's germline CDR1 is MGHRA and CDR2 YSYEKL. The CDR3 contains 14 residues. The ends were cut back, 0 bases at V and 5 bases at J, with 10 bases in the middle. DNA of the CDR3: TGCGCCAGCAGCCAAGAGGGGACTTCGGAGACCCAGTACTTC. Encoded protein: CASSQEGTSETQYF.

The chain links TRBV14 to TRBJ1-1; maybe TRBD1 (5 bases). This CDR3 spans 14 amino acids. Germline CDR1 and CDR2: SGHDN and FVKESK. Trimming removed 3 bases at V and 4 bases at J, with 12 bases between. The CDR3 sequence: CASSHRGGGTEAFF. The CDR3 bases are TGTGCCAGCAGCCACCGGGGGGGTGGCACTGAAGCTTTCTTT.

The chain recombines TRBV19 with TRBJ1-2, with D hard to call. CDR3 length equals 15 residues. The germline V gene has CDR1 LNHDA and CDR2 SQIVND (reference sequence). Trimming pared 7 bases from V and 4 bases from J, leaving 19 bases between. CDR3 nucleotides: TGTGCCAGTACTCCTAACGGCGAAGGACTCTATGGCTACACCTTC. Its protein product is CASTPNGEGLYGYTF.

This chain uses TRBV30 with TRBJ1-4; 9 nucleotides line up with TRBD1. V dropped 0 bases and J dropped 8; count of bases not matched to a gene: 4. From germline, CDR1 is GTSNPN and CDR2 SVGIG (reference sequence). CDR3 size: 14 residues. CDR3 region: CAWSVRDRDEKLFF. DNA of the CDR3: TGTGCCTGGAGTGTACGGGACAGGGACGAAAAACTGTTTTTT.

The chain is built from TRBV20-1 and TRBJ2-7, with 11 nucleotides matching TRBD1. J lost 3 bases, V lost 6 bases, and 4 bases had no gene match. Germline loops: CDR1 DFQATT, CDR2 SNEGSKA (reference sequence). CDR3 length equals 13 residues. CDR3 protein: CSAGGTGGYEQYF. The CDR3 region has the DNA TGCAGTGCGGGAGGGACAGGGGGCTACGAGCAGTACTTC.

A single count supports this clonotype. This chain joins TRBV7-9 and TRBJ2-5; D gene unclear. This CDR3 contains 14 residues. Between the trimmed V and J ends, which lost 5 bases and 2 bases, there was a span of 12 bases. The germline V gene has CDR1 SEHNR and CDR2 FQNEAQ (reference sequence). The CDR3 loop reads CASSAQQGQETQYF. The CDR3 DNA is TGTGCCAGCAGCGCCCAACAAGGACAAGAGACCCAGTACTTC. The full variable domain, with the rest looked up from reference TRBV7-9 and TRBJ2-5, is DTGVSQNPRHKITKRGQNVTFRCDPISEHNRLYWYRQTLGQGPEFLTYFQNEAQLEKSRLLSDRFSAERPKGSFSTLEIQRTEQGDSAMYLCASSAQQGQETQYFGPGTRLLVL.

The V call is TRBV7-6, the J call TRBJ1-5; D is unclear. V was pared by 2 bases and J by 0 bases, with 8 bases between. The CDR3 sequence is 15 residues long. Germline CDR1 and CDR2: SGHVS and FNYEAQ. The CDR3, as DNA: TGTGCCAGCAGCTTAAACAGCTATAGCAATCAGCCCCAGCATTTT. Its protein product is CASSLNSYSNQPQHF.

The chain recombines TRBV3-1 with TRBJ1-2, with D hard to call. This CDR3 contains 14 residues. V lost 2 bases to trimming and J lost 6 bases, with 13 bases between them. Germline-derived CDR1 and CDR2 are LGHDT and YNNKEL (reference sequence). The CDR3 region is CASSQSRGDDGYTF. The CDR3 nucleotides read TGTGCCAGCAGCCAAAGTCGGGGTGATGATGGCTACACCTTC.

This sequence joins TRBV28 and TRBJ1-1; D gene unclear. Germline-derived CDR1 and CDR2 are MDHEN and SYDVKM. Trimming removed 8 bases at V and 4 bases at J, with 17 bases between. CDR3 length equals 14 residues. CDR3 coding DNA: TGTGCCAGCTCCTTAGTATCCCTGGGCACTGAAGCTTTCTTT. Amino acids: CASSLVSLGTEAFF.

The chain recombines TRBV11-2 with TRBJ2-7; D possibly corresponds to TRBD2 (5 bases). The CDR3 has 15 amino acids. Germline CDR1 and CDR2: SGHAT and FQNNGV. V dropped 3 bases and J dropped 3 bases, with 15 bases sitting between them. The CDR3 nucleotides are TGTGCCAGCAGCTTGGACTGGGCCCCATACTACGAGCAGTACTTC. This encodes CASSLDWAPYYEQYF.

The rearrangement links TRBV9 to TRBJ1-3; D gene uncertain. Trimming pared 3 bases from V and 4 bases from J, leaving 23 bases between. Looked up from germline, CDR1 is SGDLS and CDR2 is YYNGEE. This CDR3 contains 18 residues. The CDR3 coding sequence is TGTGCCAGCAGCGATCTTGCTGTAGAGACCTTGGCCGGAAACACCATATATTTT. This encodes CASSDLAVETLAGNTIYF.

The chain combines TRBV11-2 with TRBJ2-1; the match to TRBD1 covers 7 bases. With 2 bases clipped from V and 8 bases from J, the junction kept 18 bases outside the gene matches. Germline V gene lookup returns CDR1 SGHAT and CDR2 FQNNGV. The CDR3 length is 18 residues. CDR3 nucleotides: TGTGCCAGCAGCTTAAGGGCCCCCGGGACAGCCCCGGAGGATGAGCAGTTCTTC. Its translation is CASSLRAPGTAPEDEQFF. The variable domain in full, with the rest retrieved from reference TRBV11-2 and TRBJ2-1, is EAGVAQSPRYKIIEKRQSVAFWCNPISGHATLYWYQQILGQGPKLLIQFQNNGVVDDSQLPKDRFSAERLKGVDSTLKIQPAKLEDSAVYLCASSLRAPGTAPEDEQFFGPGTRLTVL.

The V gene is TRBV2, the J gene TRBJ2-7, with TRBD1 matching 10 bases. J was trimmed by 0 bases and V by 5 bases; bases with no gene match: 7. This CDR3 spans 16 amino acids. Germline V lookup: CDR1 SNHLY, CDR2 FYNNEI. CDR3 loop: CASSPGTGASSYEQYF. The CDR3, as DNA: TGTGCCAGCAGTCCCGGGACAGGGGCGAGCTCCTACGAGCAGTACTTC.

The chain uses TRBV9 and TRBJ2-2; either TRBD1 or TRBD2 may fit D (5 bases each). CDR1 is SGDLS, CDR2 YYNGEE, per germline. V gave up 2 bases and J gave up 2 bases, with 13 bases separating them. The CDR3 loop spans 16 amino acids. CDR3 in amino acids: CASSVHGGVNTGELFF. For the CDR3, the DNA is TGTGCCAGCAGCGTTCATGGGGGAGTTAACACCGGGGAGCTGTTTTTT.

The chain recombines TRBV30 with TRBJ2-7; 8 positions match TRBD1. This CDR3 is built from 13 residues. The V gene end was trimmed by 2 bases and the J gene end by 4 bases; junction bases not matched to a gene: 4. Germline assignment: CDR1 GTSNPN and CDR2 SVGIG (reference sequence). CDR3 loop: CAWSNRGEYEQYF. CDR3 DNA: TGTGCCTGGAGTAACAGGGGGGAGTACGAGCAGTACTTC.

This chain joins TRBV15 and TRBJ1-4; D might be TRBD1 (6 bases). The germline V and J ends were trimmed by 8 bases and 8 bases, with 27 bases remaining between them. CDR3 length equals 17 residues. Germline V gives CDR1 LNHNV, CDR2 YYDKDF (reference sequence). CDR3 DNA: TGTGCCACCGGGGCCAGAACAGGGTCTTTAGGGAACGAAAAACTGTTTTTT. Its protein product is CATGARTGSLGNEKLFF.

CDR3 DNA: TGTGCCAGCAGCCTGGGACGTAGATCACCCCTCCACTTT. Translating it yields CASSLGRRSPLHF. The rearrangement joins TRBV3-1 to TRBJ1-6; tentatively, D is TRBD1 (5 bases). V lost 4 bases and J lost 10, with 11 bases in between. The CDR3 covers 13 residues. The germline V gene has CDR1 LGHDT and CDR2 YNNKEL (reference sequence).